These 14 T cell receptor beta chains were sequenced from one sample in a study of T-cell memory formation after mild COVID-19. In TCRdb, the 5' RACE reads were re-called with MiXCR into one record per CDR3 protein. The sample holds 410,000 or so distinct CDR3 sequences, 20% to 25% seen once. Sequencing was carried out using PBMCs or a T cell subset sorted from them (not recorded which). The receptors here all came from an adult woman who had mild COVID-19 (a few samples of this study predate the infection). Cell type and time point are not known.

V is TRBV6-5 and J is TRBJ1-1; TRBD1 aligns across 8 bases. This CDR3 has 14 amino acids. V shed 0 bases and J 6 bases; nucleotides not matched to a gene: 3. Germline loops: CDR1 MNHEY, CDR2 SVGAGI. As DNA, the CDR3 is TGTGCCAGCAGTTACTCGGACAGGGTACCTGAAGCTTTCTTT. Its protein product is CASSYSDRVPEAFF.

This chain uses TRBV9 with TRBJ2-6, with a tentative D call TRBD1 (6 bases). This CDR3 comprises 14 residues. From germline, CDR1 is SGDLS and CDR2 YYNGEE. V gave up 6 bases and J gave up 2 bases, with 9 bases separating them. This CDR3 reads CASTQGTGANVLTF. The CDR3 bases are TGTGCCAGCACACAGGGAACTGGGGCCAACGTCCTGACTTTC.

This clonotype was observed a handful of times. The J gene is TRBJ2-7, the V gene TRBV7-8; either TRBD1 or TRBD2 may supply D (5 bases each). Germline-derived CDR1 and CDR2 are SGHVS and FQNEAQ. The CDR3 is 16 amino acids. Trimming removed 0 bases at V and 2 bases at J, with 14 bases between. The CDR3 DNA reads as TGTGCCAGCAGCTTAGCTAGGAGAGGGGCCGCCTACGAGCAGTACTTC. This sequence encodes CASSLARRGAAYEQYF.

This clonotype was observed a few times. J is TRBJ2-3 and V is TRBV4-1, with D possibly TRBD2 on 7 matching bases. Germline V lookup: CDR1 MGHRA, CDR2 YSYEKL. The V and J ends lost 0 bases and 6 bases respectively, with 13 bases between them. The CDR3 contains 15 residues. CDR3 protein: CASSQESRGGDTQYF. DNA for the CDR3: TGCGCCAGCAGCCAAGAATCCAGGGGAGGGGATACGCAGTATTTT.

This clonotype has just a few counts. The chain employs TRBV29-1 and TRBJ2-3; 7 bases align to TRBD2. The CDR3 totals 14 residues. With 3 bases clipped from V and 2 bases from J, the junction kept 5 bases outside the gene matches. Germline values: CDR1 SQVTM, CDR2 ANQGSEA. As DNA, the CDR3 is TGCAGCGTTGACAGCGGGGCCTCCACAGATACGCAGTATTTT. Translating gives CSVDSGASTDTQYF.

The chain uses TRBV7-9 and TRBJ2-5; TRBD2 is a possible D gene (5 bases). Trimming shortened V by 1 base and J by 5 bases, and 11 bases separated the two germline ends. Germline lookup yields CDR1 SEHNR and CDR2 FQNEAQ (reference sequence). This CDR3 region has 14 residues. In DNA, the CDR3 is TGTGCCAGCAGCTTAGGCACGGGGTTGGAGACCCAGTACTTC. Protein product: CASSLGTGLETQYF.

The table lists this clonotype with a few counts. The chain uses TRBV6-5 and TRBJ1-1; a weak D match, TRBD1 (5 bases). In germline, CDR1 is MNHEY, CDR2 SVGAGI. This CDR3 is 18 amino acids long. Trimming took 1 base from V and 1 from J, leaving 19 bases between them. The CDR3, as DNA: TGTGCCAGCAGTTACTTCGGGGGTCGACAGAGCCCGAACACTGAAGCTTTCTTT. It encodes CASSYFGGRQSPNTEAFF.

The chain joins TRBV20-1 to TRBJ2-1, with 15 positions matching TRBD2. There are 17 residues in the CDR3. Germline V gene sequence: CDR1 DFQATT, CDR2 SNEGSKA (reference sequence). Trimming removed 3 bases from V and 6 bases from J; junction bases left unmatched: 9. The CDR3 is CSASLGLAGGPVNEQFF. The DNA for the CDR3 is TGCAGTGCTAGTCTTGGACTAGCGGGAGGGCCTGTCAATGAGCAGTTCTTC.

This clonotype has more than one count but fewer than ten. The rearrangement links TRBV20-1 to TRBJ1-2; D is undetermined. The CDR3 is 11 amino acids. Trimming took off 6 bases at V and 5 bases at J, with 10 bases between the two ends. Germline assignment: CDR1 DFQATT and CDR2 SNEGSKA (reference sequence). The CDR3 reads CSASDGYGYTF. The CDR3 nucleotides are TGCAGTGCCTCGGACGGGTATGGCTACACCTTC.

This chain connects TRBV18 to TRBJ1-1, with D perhaps matching TRBD1 (6 bases). V dropped 0 bases and J dropped 1 base, with 9 bases sitting between them. Germline V gene lookup returns CDR1 KGHSH and CDR2 LQKENI. This CDR3 region has 15 residues. The CDR3 nucleotides read TGTGCCAGCTCACCACCTGCGGGACAGAACACTGAAGCTTTCTTT. It yields the protein CASSPPAGQNTEAFF.

The chain carries TRBV2 and TRBJ2-1; 8 bases align to TRBD2. CDR1 is SNHLY, CDR2 FYNNEI, per germline. V lost 8 bases and J lost 6; bases outside the gene matches: 9. The CDR3 extends over 14 amino acids. CDR3 region: CASLDGGGRNEQFF. CDR3 coding DNA: TGTGCCAGCTTGGACGGCGGGGGGCGCAATGAGCAGTTCTTC. Filled out from reference TRBV2 and TRBJ2-1, the complete variable domain reads EPEVTQTPSHQVTQMGQEVILRCVPISNHLYFYWYRQILGQKVEFLVSFYNNEISEKSEIFDDQFSVERPDGSNFTLKIRSTKLEDSAMYFCASLDGGGRNEQFFGPGTRLTVL.

This clonotype was observed a few times. The chain is built from TRBV7-6 and TRBJ2-1; 7 bases are shared with TRBD1. The CDR3 spans 17 residues. V trimming: 2 bases; J trimming: 4 bases; junction bases outside the gene matches: 11. Germline values: CDR1 SGHVS, CDR2 FNYEAQ. DNA for the CDR3: TGTGCCAGCAGCTTACCGCGACAGGGTAGGGGATACAATGAGCAGTTCTTC. Protein: CASSLPRQGRGYNEQFF.

This clonotype has more than one count but fewer than ten. This rearrangement joins TRBV9 to TRBJ2-1; 7 nucleotides align to TRBD1. Germline V gives CDR1 SGDLS, CDR2 YYNGEE. The length of the CDR3 is 19 residues. Losses at the gene ends were 4 bases for V and 5 bases for J; bases not matched to a gene: 21. The CDR3 is CASSLPKTGVSLVDNEQFF. The CDR3 nucleotides read TGTGCCAGCAGCCTCCCAAAAACAGGGGTTAGTCTAGTGGACAATGAGCAGTTCTTC.

This clonotype was detected a few times. In DNA, the CDR3 is TGCGCCAGCAGCTTGGCCCGAGGGTTAGGTACCTACGAGCAGTACTTC. Translated: CASSLARGLGTYEQYF. The V gene is TRBV5-1, the J gene TRBJ2-7, with D maybe TRBD2 (5 bases). The CDR3 has 16 residues. Germline CDR1 reads SGHRS; CDR2 reads YFSETQ. V was pared by 0 bases and J by 2 bases, with 15 bases between.